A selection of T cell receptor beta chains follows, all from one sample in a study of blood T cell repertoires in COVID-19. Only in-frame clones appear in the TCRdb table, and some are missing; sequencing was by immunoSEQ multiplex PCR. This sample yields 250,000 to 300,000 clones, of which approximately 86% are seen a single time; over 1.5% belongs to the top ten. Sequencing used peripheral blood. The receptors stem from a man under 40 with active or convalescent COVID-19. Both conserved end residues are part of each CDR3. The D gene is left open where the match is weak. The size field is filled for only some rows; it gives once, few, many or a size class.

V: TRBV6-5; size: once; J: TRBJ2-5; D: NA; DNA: TGTGCCAGCAGGCTATCGACTCAAGAGACCCAGTACTTC; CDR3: CASRLSTQETQYF
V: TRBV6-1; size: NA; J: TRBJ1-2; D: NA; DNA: TGTGCCAGCAGTGAAGTCTCGGACAACCTCTATGGCTACACCTTC; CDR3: CASSEVSDNLYGYTF
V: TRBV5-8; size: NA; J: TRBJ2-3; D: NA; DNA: TGTGCCAGCAGCCGGGACTTCCTAACGGAAACAGATACGCAGTATTTT; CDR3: CASSRDFLTETDTQYF
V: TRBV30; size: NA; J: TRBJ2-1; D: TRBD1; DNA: TGTGCCTGGAGTGGGGGACAGGGTCTTTACAATGAGCAGTTCTTC; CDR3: CAWSGGQGLYNEQFF
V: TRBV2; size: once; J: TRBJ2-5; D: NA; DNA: TGTGCCAGCAGTGAGGCCGGGACACAAGAGACCCAGTACTTC; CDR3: CASSEAGTQETQYF
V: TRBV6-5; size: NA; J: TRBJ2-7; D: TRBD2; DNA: TGTGCCAGCAGTTACGGGCTAGCGGGGGTCTACGAGCAGTACTTC; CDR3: CASSYGLAGVYEQYF
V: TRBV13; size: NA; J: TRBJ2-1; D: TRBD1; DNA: TGTGCCAGCAGCTTTCCGGGACAGGGATACAATGAGCAGTTCTTC; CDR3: CASSFPGQGYNEQFF
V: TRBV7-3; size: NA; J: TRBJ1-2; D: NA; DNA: TGTGCCAGCAGCCCGGAAGGGAGCACTACCCCCTATGGCTACACCTTC; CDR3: CASSPEGSTTPYGYTF
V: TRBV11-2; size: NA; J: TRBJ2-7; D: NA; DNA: TGTGCCAGCAGCCTCCATAACGGGGTGATGGGCGAGCAGTACTTC; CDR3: CASSLHNGVMGEQYF
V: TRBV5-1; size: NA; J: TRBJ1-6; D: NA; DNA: TGCGCCAGCAGCTTGATGGGGAGCTCCTATAATTCACCCCTCCACTTT; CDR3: CASSLMGSSYNSPLHF
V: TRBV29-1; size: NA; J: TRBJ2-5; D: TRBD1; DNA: TGCAGCGTTGAAGGGGACAGGGTCAGAGAGACCCAGTACTTC; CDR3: CSVEGDRVRETQYF
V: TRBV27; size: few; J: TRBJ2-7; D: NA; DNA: TGTGCCAGCAGCGGGATGGGGTCCTACGAGCAGTACTTC; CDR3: CASSGMGSYEQYF
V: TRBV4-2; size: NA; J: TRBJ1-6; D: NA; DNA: TGTGCCAGCAGCCAAGTAAATTCACCCCTCCACTTT; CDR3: CASSQVNSPLHF
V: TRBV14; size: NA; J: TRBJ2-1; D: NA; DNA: TGTGCCAGCAGCCAAGGGTCGCTAGTCGTCTACAATGAGCAGTTCTTC; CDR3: CASSQGSLVVYNEQFF
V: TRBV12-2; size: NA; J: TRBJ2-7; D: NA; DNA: TGTGCAAGTCGCTTAGCGCCCTGGACAGGGCCCGTATCCTACGAGCAGTACTTC; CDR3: CASRLAPWTGPVSYEQYF
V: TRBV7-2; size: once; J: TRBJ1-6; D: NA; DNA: TGTGCCAGCAGCTTAAGGGGCGACCGCTATAATTCACCCCTCCACTTT; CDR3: CASSLRGDRYNSPLHF
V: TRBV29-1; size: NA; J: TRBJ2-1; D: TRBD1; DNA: TGCAGCGTTGTACCGGGACAGGGGATTTCCTACAATGAGCAGTTCTTC; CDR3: CSVVPGQGISYNEQFF
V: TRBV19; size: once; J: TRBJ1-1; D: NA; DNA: TGTGCCAGTAGTATAGAGTTCGGGGGGCACACTGAAGCTTTCTTT; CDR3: CASSIEFGGHTEAFF
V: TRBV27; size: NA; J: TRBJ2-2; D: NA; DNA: TGTGCCAGCATGAGGGTGGTCACCGGGGAGCTGTTTTTT; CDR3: CASMRVVTGELFF
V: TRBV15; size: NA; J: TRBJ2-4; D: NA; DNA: TGTGCCACCAGCGCGAATCTAGCCAAAAACATTCAGTACTTC; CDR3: CATSANLAKNIQYF
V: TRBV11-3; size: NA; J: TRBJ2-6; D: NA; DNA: TGTGCCAGCAGCCCTACGACAGGTTTATATGGGGCCAACGTCCTGACTTTC; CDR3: CASSPTTGLYGANVLTF
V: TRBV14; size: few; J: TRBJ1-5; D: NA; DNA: TGTGCCAGCAGCCAAGATGGTGCGGGAAATAGCAATCAGCCCCAGCATTTT; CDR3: CASSQDGAGNSNQPQHF
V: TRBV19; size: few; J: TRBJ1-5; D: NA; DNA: TGTGCCAGTGGAAACAGTAATAGCAATCAGCCCCAGCATTTT; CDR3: CASGNSNSNQPQHF
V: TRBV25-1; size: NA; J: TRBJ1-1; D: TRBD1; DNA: TGTGCCACCCCAAGGGGGCAGACTACACGAGAAGCTTTCTTT; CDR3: CATPRGQTTREAFF
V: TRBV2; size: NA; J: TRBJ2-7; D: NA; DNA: TGTGCCAGCAGTGAAAATAGGACTCCTGTCCACGAGCAGTACTTC; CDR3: CASSENRTPVHEQYF
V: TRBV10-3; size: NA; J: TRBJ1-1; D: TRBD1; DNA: TGTGCCATCAGTGAGTCGGACTTAGCTTTGGGACAGTCGGCCCCGCACGAGGGTGAAGCTTTCTTT; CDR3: CAISESDLALGQSAPHEGEAFF
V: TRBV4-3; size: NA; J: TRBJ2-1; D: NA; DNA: TGCGCCAGCAGCCAAGACCGGGCGGGGGAGCAGTTCTTC; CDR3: CASSQDRAGEQFF
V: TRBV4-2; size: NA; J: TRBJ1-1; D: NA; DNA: TGTGCCAGCAGCCAAAACGGTGGGGGCGCGTCGGTTGCTTTCTTT; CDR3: CASSQNGGGASVAFF
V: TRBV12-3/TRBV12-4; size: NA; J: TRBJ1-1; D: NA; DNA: TGTGCCAGCAGTTTTCTACCGCACACTGAAGCTTTCTTT; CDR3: CASSFLPHTEAFF
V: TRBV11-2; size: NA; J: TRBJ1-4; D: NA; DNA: TGTGCCAGCAGCTTATCTGGCCTGGAGGAAAAACTGTTTTTT; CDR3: CASSLSGLEEKLFF
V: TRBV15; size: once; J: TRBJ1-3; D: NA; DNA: TGTGCCACCAGCAGTTTACAGGGAAACACCATATATTTT; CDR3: CATSSLQGNTIYF
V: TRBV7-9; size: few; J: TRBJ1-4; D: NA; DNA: TGTGCCAGCAGCTTCCGCAGTATTAATGAAAAACTGTTTTTT; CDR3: CASSFRSINEKLFF
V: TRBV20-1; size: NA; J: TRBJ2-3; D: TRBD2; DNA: TGCAGTGCTAGTGGGACTAGCGGGACTAGCACAGATACGCAGTATTTT; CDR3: CSASGTSGTSTDTQYF
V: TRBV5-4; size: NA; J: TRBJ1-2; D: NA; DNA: TGTGCCAGCAGCGGTGGGCAGGGGTATGGCTACACCTTC; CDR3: CASSGGQGYGYTF
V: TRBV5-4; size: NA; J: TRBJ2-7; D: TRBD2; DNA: TGTGCCAGCAGCATCACTAGCGGGGAGACCTACGAGCAGTACTTC; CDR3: CASSITSGETYEQYF
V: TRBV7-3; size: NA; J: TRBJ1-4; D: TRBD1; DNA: TGTGCCAGCAGCGCAAGACAGGGGGTAAGGGGTGAAAAACTGTTTTTT; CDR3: CASSARQGVRGEKLFF
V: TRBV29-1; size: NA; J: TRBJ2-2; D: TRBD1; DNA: TGCAGCGTTGGAACAGGGGGGAACACCGGGGAGCTGTTTTTT; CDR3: CSVGTGGNTGELFF
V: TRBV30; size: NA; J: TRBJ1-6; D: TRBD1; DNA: TGTGCCTGGTCCCCGGGACAGGGGGGATCACCCCTCCACTTT; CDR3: CAWSPGQGGSPLHF
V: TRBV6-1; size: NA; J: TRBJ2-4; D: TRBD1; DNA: TGTGCCAGCAGTGAATCACGGGACAGGGAAATTTTC; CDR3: CASSESRDREIF
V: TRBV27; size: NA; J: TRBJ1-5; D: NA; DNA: TGTGCCAGCAGTTTATTCCTCAATCAGCCCCAGCATTTT; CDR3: CASSLFLNQPQHF
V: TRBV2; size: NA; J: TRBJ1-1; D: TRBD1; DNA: TGTGCCAGCCGCTTTAATCGGGTCCAGGGGGCTTCTGAAGCTTTCTTT; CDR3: CASRFNRVQGASEAFF
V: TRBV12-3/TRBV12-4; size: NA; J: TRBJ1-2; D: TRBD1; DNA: TGTGCCAGCAGCCCGGACAGGGTGAATGGCTACACCTTC; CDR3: CASSPDRVNGYTF
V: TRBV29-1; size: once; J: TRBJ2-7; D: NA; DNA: TGCAGCGTTGCGGTCCGCGGTCCCTACGAGCAGTACTTC; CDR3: CSVAVRGPYEQYF
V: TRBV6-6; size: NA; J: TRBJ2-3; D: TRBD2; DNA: TGTGCCAGCAGTTCCCCGGGGCGGGGGATCACAGATACGCAGTATTTT; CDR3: CASSSPGRGITDTQYF
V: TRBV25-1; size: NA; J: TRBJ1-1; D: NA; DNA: TGTACCAGCAGTGCGGAGGGGTCCCCACGGGTTGAAGCTTTCTTT; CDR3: CTSSAEGSPRVEAFF
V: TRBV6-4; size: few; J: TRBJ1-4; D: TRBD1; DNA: TGTGCCAGCAGGGGGTGGGGGACAGGCAAGAAAGAAAAACTGTTTTTT; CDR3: CASRGWGTGKKEKLFF
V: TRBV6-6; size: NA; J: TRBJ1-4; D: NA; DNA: TGTGCCAGCAGTTACTCAGGAGGGTATAATGAAAAACTGTTTTTT; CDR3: CASSYSGGYNEKLFF
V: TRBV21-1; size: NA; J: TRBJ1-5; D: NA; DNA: TGTGCCAGCAGCTCCAGGACAGGAAGTAGCAATCAGCCCCAGCATTTT; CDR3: CASSSRTGSSNQPQHF
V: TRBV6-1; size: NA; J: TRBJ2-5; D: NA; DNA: TGTGCCAGCAGTGCTTTGGTCCACAGCTTCCAAGAGACCCAGTACTTC; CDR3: CASSALVHSFQETQYF
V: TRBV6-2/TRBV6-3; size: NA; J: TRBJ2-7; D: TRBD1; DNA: TGTGCCAGCAGTTACGCCGGACAGGCAGGGGAGGAGCAGTACTTC; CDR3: CASSYAGQAGEEQYF
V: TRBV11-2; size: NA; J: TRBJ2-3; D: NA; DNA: TGTGCCAGCAGCTTTAGAGGAGGGACGCTCGGGGAGGATACGCAGTATTTT; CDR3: CASSFRGGTLGEDTQYF
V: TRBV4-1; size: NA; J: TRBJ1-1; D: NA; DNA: TGCGCCAGCAAGTCGGGGGTCGGGAGCACTGAAGCTTTCTTT; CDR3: CASKSGVGSTEAFF
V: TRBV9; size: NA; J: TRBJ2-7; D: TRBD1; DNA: TGTGCCAGCAGCGCAGAGACCGGGACAGGGTCTTACGAGCAGTACTTC; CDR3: CASSAETGTGSYEQYF
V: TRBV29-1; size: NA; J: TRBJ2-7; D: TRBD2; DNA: TGCAGCGTTGCCGTTGGGGGGGTCTACGAGCAGTACTTC; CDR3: CSVAVGGVYEQYF
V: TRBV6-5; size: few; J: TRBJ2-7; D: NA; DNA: TGTGCCAATTCAACTCGGGTGTGTCCGGAGCAGTACTTC; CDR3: CANSTRVCPEQYF
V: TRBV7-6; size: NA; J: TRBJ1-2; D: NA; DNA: TGTGCCAGCAGCCGAGGGTTTGGATATGGCTACACCTTC; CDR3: CASSRGFGYGYTF
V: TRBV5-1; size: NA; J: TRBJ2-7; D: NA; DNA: TGCGCCAGCGGAGACGGAAACTCCTACGAGCAGTACTTC; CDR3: CASGDGNSYEQYF
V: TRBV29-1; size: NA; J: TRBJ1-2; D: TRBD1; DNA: TGCAGCGCACAGGGGAAAACGGGTGGCTACACCTTC; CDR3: CSAQGKTGGYTF
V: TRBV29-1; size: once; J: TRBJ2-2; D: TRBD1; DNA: TGCAGCGCCATATCGAGTGGGACAGGGCACACCGGGGAGCTGTTTTTT; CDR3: CSAISSGTGHTGELFF
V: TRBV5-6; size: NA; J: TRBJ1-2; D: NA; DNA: TGTGCCAGCAGCTTGGCCCCCGGATCCAGGGTTGGCTACACCTTC; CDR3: CASSLAPGSRVGYTF